This T cell receptor (beta chain) was retrieved from a study of T-cell reconstitution after alpha-beta-depleted transplantation in children. A TCRbeta library incorporating unique molecular identifiers was prepared. TCRdb recomputed calls from the PCR reads with MiXCR, one row per CDR3 protein. Of some 550,000 distinct CDR3 sequences listed, around 17% are singletons. The TCR comes from a human donor who donated a stem cell graft to a child with acute lymphoblastic leukemia. The starting material was PBMCs from the stem cell graft donor, obtained from the stem cell graft.

The CDR3 nucleotides read TGTGCCAGCTCCCCGACGGGACTGTACCAAGAGACCCAGTACTTC. This translates into CASSPTGLYQETQYF. The chain is built from TRBV25-1 and TRBJ2-5; the D gene is possibly TRBD2 (6 bases). Germline CDR1 MGHDK, CDR2 SYGVNS. The CDR3 covers 15 residues. V shed 8 bases and J shed 0 bases, with 16 bases lying between them.